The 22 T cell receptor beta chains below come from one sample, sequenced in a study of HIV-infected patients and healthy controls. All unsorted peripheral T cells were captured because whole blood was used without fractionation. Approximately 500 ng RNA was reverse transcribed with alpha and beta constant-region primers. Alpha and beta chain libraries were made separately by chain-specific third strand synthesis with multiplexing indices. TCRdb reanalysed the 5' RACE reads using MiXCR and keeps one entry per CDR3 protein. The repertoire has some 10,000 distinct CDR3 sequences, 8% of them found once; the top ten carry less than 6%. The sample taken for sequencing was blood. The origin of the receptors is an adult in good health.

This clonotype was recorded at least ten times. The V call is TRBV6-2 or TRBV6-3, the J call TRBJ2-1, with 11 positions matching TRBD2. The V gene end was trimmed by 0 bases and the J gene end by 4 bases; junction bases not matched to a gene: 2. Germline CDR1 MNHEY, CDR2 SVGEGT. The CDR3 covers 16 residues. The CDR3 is CASSYSGTSGYNEQFF. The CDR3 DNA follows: TGTGCCAGCAGTTACTCAGGGACTAGCGGTTACAATGAGCAGTTCTTC.

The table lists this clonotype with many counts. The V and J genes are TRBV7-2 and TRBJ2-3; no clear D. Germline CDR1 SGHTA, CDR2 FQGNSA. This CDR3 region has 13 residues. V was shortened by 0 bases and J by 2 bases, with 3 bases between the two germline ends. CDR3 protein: CASSLADTDTQYF. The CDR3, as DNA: TGTGCCAGCAGCTTAGCGGACACAGATACGCAGTATTTT.

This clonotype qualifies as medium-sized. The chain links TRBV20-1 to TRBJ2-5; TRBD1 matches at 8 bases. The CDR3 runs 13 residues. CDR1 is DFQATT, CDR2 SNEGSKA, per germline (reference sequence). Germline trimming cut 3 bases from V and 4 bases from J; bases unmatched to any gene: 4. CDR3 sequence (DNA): TGCAGTGCTAGGACGGACAGGGTAGAGACCCAGTACTTC. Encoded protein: CSARTDRVETQYF.

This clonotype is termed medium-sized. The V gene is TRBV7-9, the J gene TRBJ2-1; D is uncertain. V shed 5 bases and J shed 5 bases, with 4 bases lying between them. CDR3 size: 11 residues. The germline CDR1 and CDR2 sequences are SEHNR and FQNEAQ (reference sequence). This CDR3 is CASSVNNEQFF. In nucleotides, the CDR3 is TGTGCCAGCAGCGTCAACAATGAGCAGTTCTTC.

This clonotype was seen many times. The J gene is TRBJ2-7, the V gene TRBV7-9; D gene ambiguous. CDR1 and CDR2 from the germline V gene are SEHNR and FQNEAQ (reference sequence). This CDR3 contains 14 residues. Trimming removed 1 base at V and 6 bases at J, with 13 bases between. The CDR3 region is CASSLEVGGSEQYF. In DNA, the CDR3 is TGTGCCAGCAGCTTAGAGGTGGGTGGCAGCGAGCAGTACTTC.

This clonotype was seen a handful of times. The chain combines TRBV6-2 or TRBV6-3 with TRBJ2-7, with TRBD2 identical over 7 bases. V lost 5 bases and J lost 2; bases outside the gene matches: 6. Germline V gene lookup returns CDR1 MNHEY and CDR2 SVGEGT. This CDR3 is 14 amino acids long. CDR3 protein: CASSRRTRAYEQYF. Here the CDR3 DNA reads TGTGCCAGCAGTCGACGGACTAGGGCCTACGAGCAGTACTTC.

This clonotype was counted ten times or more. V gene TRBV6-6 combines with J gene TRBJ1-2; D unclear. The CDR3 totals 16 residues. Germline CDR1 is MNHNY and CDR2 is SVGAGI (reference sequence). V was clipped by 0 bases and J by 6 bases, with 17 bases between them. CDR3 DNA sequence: TGTGCCAGCAGTTACTCATTAGAGGTCCCAGAGGATGGCTACACCTTC. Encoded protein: CASSYSLEVPEDGYTF.

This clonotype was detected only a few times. The CDR3 DNA is TGTGCCAGCAGCCGGACTAGCGGGAGAACTATTGATGAGCAGTTCTTC. Its translation: CASSRTSGRTIDEQFF. This chain links TRBV5-6 with TRBJ2-1, with 13 bases fitting TRBD2. Per the germline V gene, CDR1 is SGHDT and CDR2 is YYEEEE. The CDR3 extends over 16 amino acids. With V trimmed by 4 bases and J by 8 bases, 9 bases remained unmatched.

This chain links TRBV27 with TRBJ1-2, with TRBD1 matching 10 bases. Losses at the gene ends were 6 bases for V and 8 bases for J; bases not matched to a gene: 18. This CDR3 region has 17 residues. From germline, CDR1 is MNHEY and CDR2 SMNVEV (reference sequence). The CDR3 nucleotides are TGTGCCAGCAGCCCTGCCCTTAGGAGGGACAGGGGATGGGGCTACACCTTC. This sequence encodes CASSPALRRDRGWGYTF.

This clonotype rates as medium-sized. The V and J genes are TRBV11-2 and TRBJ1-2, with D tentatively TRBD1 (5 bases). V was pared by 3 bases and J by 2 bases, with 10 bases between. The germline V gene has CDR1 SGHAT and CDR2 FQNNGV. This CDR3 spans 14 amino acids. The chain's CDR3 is CASSLYPGNYGYTF. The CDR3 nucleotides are TGTGCCAGCAGCTTGTATCCAGGGAACTATGGCTACACCTTC.

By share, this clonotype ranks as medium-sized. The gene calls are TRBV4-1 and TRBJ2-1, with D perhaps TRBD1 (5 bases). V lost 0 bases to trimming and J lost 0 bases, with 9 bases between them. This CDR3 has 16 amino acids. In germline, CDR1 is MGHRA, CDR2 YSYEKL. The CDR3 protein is CASSQEGQSSYNEQFF. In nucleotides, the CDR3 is TGCGCCAGCAGCCAAGAGGGGCAAAGCTCCTACAATGAGCAGTTCTTC.

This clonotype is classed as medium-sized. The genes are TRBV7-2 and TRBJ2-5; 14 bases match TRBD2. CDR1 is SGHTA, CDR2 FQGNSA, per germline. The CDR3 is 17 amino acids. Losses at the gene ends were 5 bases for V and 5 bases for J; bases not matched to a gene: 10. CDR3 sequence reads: CASSDVTSGRAWETQYF. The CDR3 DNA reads TGTGCCAGCAGCGACGTGACTAGCGGGAGGGCCTGGGAGACCCAGTACTTC.

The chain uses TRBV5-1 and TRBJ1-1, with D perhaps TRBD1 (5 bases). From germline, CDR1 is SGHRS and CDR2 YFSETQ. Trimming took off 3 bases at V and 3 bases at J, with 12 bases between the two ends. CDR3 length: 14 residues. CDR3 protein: CASSWRGDYTEAFF. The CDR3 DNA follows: TGCGCCAGCAGCTGGCGGGGGGACTACACTGAAGCTTTCTTT.

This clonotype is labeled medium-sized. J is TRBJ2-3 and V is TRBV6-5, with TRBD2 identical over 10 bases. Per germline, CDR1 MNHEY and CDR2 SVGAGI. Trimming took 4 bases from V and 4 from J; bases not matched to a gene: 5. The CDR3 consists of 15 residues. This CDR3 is CASSSLAGVPDTQYF. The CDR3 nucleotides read TGTGCCAGCAGTTCCCTAGCGGGAGTACCAGATACGCAGTATTTT.

The DNA of the CDR3 is TGCGCCAGCAGCTTGAGGGGTGTCGAGACCCAGTACTTC. Translation: CASSLRGVETQYF. The chain links TRBV5-1 to TRBJ2-5; D is perhaps TRBD1 (5 bases). V dropped 1 base and J dropped 5 bases, with 9 bases sitting between them. This CDR3 region has 13 residues. The germline V gene encodes CDR1 SGHRS and CDR2 YFSETQ.

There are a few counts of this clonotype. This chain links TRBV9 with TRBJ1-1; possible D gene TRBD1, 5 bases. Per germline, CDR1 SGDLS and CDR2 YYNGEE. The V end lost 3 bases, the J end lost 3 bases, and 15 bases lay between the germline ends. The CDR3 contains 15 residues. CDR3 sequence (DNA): TGTGCCAGCAGCGAAGTGCTGGGGCCCTACACTGAAGCTTTCTTT. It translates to CASSEVLGPYTEAFF.

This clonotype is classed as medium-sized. Here the CDR3 reads CASSFLLGGSSYEQYF. CDR3 nucleotide sequence: TGTGCCAGCAGCTTCCTCTTGGGTGGGAGCTCCTACGAGCAGTACTTC. This rearrangement joins TRBV11-2 to TRBJ2-7; TRBD2 is a possible D gene (5 bases). CDR1 is SGHAT, CDR2 FQNNGV, per germline. Deletions cut 3 bases from V and 0 bases from J, with 15 bases between. This CDR3 is 16 amino acids long.

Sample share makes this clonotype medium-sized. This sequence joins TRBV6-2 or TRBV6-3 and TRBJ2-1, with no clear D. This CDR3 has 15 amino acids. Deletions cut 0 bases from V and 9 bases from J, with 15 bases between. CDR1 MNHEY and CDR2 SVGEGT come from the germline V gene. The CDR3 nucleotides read TGTGCCAGCAGTTACTCGATTTTGACGAGGATTGAGCAGTTCTTC. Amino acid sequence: CASSYSILTRIEQFF.

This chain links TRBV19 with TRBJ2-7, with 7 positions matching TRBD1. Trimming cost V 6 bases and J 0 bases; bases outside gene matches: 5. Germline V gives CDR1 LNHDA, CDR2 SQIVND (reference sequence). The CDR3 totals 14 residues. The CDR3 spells CASRQGSNSYEQYF. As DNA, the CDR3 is TGTGCCAGTAGACAGGGGTCGAACTCCTACGAGCAGTACTTC.

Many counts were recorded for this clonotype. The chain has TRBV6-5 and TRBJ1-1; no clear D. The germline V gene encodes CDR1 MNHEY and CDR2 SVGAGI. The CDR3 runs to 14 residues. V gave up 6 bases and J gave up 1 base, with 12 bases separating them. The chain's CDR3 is CASRADAGNTEAFF. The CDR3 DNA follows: TGTGCCAGCAGGGCGGACGCGGGGAACACTGAAGCTTTCTTT.

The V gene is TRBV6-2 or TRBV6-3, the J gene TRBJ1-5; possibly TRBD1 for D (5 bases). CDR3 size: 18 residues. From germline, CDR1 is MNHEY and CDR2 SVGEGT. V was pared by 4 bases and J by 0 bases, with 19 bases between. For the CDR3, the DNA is TGTGCCAGCAGTTTCCCTTATGAGGCAGGGTATAGCAATCAGCCCCAGCATTTT. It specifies CASSFPYEAGYSNQPQHF.

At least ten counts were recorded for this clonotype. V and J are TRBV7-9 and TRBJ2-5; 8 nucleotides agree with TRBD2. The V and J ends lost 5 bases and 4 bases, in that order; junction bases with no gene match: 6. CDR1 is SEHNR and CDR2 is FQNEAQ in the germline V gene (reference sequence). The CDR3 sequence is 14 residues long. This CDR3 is CASSTHSGTETQYF. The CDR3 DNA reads TGTGCCAGCAGCACCCATAGCGGGACAGAGACCCAGTACTTC.